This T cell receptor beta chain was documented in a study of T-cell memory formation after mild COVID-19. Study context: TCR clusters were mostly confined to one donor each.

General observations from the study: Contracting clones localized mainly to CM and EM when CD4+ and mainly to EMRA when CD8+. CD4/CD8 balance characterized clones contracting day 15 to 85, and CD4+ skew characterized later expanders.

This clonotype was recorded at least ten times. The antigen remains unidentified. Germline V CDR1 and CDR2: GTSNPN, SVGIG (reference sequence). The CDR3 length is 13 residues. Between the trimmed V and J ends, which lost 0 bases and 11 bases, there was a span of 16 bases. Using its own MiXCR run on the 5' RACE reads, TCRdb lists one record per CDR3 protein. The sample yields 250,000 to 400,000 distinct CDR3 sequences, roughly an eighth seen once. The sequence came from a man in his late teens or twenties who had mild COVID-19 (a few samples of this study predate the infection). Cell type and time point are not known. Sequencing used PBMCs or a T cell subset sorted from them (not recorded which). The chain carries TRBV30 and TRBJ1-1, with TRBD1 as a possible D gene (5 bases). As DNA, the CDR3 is TGTGCCTGGAGTGTCCAGGGTTCCCCCCGGGCTTTCTTT. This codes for CAWSVQGSPRAFF.